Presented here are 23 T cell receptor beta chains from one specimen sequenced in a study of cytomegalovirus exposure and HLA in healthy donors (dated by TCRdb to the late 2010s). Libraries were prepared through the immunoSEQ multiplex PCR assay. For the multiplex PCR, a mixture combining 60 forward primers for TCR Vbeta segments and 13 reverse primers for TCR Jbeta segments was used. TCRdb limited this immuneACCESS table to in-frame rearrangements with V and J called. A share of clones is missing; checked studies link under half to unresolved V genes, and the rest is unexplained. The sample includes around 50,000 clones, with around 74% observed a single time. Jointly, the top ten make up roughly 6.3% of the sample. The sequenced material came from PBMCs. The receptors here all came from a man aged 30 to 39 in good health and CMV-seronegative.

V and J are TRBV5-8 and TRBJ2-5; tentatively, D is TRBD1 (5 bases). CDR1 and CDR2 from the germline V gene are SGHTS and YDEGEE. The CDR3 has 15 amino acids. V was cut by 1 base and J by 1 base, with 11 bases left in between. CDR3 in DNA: TGTGCCAGCAGCTTGCAGGGTCGTGCCCAAGAGACCCAGTACTTC. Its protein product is CASSLQGRAQETQYF.

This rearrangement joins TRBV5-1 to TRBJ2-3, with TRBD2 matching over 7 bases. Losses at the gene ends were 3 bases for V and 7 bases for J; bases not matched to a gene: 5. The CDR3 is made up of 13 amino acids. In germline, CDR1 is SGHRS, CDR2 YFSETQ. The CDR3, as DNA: TGCGCCAGCAGCTCAGGGACTACCTATACGCAGTATTTT. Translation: CASSSGTTYTQYF. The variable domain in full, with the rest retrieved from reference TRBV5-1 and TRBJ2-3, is KAGVTQTPRYLIKTRGQQVTLSCSPISGHRSVSWYQQTPGQGLQFLFEYFSETQRNKGNFPGRFSGRQFSNSRSEMNVSTLELGDSALYLCASSSGTTYTQYFGPGTRLTVL.

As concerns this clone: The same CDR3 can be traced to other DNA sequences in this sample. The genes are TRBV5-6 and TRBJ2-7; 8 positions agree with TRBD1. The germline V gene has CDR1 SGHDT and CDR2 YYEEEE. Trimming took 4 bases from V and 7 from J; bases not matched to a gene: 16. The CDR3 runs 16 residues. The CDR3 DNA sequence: TGTGCCAGCAGCGAGACGGGAGACAGGGGTGGAGAGGAGCAGTACTTC. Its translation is CASSETGDRGGEEQYF.

CDR3 residues: CASSLGGAGANVLTF. The CDR3 bases are TGTGCCAGCAGCCTAGGGGGCGCTGGGGCCAACGTCCTGACTTTC. The gene calls are TRBV7-9 and TRBJ2-6; 7 nucleotides agree with TRBD1. This CDR3 comprises 15 residues. The germline V gene encodes CDR1 SEHNR and CDR2 FQNEAQ (reference sequence). V gave up 5 bases and J gave up 2 bases; unmatched junction bases: 3.

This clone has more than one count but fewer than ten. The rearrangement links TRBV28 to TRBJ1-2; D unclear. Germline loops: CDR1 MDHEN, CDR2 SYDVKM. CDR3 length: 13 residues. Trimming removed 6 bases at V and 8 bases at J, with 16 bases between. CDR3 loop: CASSFRGLEGYTF. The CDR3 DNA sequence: TGTGCCAGCAGCTTCAGAGGGTTGGAAGGCTACACCTTC.

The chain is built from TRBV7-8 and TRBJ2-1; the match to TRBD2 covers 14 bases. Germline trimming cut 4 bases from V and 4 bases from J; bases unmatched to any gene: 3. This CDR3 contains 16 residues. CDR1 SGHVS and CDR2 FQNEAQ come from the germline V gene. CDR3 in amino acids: CASSWGLAGVYNEQFF. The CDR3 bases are TGTGCCAGCAGCTGGGGACTAGCGGGAGTTTACAATGAGCAGTTCTTC.

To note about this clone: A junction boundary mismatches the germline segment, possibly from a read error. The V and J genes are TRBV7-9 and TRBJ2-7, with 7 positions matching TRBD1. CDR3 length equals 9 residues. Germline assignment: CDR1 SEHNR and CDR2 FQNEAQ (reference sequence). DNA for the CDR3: TGCCGGACAGGCTACGAGCAGTACTTC. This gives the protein CRTGYEQYF.

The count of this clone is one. CDR3 sequence reads: CASSLVVAGGQETQYF. The CDR3 region has the DNA TGTGCCAGCAGCTTGGTGGTGGCGGGAGGGCAAGAGACCCAGTACTTC. J is TRBJ2-5 and V is TRBV5-6; 9 bases agree with TRBD2. The CDR3 length is 16 residues. Per the germline V gene, CDR1 is SGHDT and CDR2 is YYEEEE. After removal of 0 bases from V and 2 bases from J, the junction contained 5 bases not matched to a gene.

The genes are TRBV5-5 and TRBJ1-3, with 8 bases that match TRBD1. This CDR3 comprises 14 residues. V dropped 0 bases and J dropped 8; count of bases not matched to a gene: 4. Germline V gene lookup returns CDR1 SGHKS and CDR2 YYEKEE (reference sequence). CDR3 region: CASSLVDREDTIYF. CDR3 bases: TGTGCCAGCAGCTTGGTGGACAGGGAGGACACCATATATTTT.

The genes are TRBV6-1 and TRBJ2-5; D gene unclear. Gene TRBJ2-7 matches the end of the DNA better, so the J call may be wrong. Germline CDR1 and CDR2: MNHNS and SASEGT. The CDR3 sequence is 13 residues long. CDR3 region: CASSDWQDYEQYF. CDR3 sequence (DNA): TGTGCCAGCAGTGATTGGCAGGACTACGAGCAGTACTTC.

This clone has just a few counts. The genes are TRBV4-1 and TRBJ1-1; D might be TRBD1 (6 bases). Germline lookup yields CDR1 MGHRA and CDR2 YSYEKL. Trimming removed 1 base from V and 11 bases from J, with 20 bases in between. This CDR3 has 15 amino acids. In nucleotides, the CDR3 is TGCGCCAGCAGCCAAGCGAAGGGACACGACTTTAGGGCTTTCTTT. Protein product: CASSQAKGHDFRAFF.

The DNA of the CDR3 is TGTGCCAGCAGCTTAGGACAGCCCACAGATACGCAGTATTTT. Translated: CASSLGQPTDTQYF. J is TRBJ2-3 and V is TRBV7-9, with D perhaps matching TRBD1 (5 bases). Trimming stripped 1 base from V and 2 bases from J, with 7 bases between. The CDR3 runs to 14 residues. From germline, CDR1 is SEHNR and CDR2 FQNEAQ (reference sequence).

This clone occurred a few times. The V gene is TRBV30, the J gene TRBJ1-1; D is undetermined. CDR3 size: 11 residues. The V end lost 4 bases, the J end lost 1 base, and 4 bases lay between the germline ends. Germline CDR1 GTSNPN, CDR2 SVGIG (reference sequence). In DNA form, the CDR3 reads TGTGCCTGGAATAGGAACACTGAAGCTTTCTTT. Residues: CAWNRNTEAFF.

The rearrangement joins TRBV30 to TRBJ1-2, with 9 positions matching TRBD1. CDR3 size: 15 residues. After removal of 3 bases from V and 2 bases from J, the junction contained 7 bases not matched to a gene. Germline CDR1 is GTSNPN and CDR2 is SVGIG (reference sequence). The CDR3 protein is CAWREGQGSNYGYTF. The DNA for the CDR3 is TGTGCCTGGAGGGAGGGACAGGGTAGCAACTATGGCTACACCTTC.

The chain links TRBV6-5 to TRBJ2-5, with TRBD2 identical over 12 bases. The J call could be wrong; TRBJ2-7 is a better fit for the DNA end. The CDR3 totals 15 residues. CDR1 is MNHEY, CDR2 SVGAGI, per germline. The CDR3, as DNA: TGTGCCAGCAGTTACAGACTAGCGGGAGACCACGAGCAGTACTTC. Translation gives CASSYRLAGDHEQYF.

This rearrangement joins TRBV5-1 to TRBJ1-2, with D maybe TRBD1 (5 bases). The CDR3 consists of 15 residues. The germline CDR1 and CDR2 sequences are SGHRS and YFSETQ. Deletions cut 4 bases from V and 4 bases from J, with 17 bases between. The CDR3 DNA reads TGCGCCAGCAGCGGCATAGGAGGGGATGGCTATGGCTACACCTTC. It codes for CASSGIGGDGYGYTF.

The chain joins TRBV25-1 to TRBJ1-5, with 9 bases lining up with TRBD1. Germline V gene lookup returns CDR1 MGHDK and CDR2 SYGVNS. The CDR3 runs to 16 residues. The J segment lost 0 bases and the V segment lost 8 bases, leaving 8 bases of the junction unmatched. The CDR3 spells CASRGQGDNSNQPQHF. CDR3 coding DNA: TGTGCCAGCCGGGGACAGGGAGACAATAGCAATCAGCCCCAGCATTTT.

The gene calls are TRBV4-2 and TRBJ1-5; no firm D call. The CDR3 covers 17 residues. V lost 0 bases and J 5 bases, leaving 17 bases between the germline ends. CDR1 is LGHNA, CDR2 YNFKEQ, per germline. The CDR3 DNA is TGTGCCAGCAGCCAAGAAAAGGAGTACCGGCTTTATCAGCCCCAGCATTTT. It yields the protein CASSQEKEYRLYQPQHF.

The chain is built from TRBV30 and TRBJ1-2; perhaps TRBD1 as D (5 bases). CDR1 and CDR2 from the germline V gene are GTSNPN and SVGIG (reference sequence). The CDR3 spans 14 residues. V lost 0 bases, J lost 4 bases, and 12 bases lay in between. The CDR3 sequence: CAWSVRTRAYGYTF. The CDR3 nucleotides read TGTGCCTGGAGTGTTAGGACACGAGCCTATGGCTACACCTTC.

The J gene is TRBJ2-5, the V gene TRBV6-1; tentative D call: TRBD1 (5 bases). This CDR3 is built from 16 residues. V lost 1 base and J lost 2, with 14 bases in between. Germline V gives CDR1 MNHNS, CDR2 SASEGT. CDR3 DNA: TGTGCCAGCAGTGAAGAAACCCAGGGTCCTCAAGAGACCCAGTACTTC. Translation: CASSEETQGPQETQYF.

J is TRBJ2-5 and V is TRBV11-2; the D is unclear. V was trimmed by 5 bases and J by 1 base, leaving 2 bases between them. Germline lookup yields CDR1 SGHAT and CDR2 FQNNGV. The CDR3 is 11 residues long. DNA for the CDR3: TGTGCCAGCAGCCTCCAAGAGACCCAGTACTTC. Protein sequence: CASSLQETQYF.

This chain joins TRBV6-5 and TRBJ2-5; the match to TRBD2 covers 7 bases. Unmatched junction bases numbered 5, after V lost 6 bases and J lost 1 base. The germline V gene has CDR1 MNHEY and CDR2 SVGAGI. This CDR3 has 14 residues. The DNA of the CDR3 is TGTGCCAGCAGCAAAAGCGGGACCCAAGAGACCCAGTACTTC. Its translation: CASSKSGTQETQYF.

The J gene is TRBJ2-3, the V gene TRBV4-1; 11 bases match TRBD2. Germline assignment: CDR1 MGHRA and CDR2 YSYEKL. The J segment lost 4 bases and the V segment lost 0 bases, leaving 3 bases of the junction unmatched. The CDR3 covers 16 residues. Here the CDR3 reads CASSQELAGVADTQYF. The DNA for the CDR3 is TGCGCCAGCAGCCAAGAACTAGCGGGAGTCGCAGATACGCAGTATTTT.